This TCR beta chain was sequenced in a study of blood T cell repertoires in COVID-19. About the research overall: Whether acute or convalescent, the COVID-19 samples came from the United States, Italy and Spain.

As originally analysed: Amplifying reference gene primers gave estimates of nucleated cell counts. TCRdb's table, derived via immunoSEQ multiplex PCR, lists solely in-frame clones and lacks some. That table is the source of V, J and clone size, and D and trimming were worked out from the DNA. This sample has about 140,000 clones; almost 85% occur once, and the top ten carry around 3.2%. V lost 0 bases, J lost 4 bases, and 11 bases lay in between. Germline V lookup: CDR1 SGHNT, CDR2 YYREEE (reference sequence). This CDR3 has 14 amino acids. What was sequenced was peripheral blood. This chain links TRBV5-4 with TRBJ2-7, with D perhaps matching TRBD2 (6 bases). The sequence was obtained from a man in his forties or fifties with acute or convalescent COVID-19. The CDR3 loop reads CASSLGGGFYEQYF. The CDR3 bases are TGTGCCAGCAGCTTGGGGGGAGGATTTTACGAGCAGTACTTC. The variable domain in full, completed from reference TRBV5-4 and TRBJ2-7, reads ETGVTQSPTHLIKTRGQQVTLRCSSQSGHNTVSWYQQALGQGPQFIFQYYREEENGRGNFPPRFSGLQFPNYSSELNVNALELDDSALYLCASSLGGGFYEQYFGPGTRLTVT.